Listed here are 21 T cell receptor beta chains from one sample, sequenced in a study of CD8+ T cells in alopecia areata. Isolated RNA was reverse transcribed into cDNA used as the sequencing template. TCRdb's table, derived via immunoSEQ multiplex PCR, lists solely in-frame clones and lacks some. The data contain 150,000 or so clones, around 47% of them seen just once; the ten biggest clones take up roughly 6.8%. Material: CD4+ T cells sorted from blood. These receptors originate from a human donor with alopecia areata.

This chain uses TRBV5-1 with TRBJ2-7, with unresolved D. Trimming pared 0 bases from V and 3 bases from J, leaving 7 bases between. CDR1 SGHRS and CDR2 YFSETQ come from the germline V gene. This CDR3 contains 13 residues. CDR3 sequence: CASSLAEDYEQYF. The DNA of the CDR3 is TGCGCCAGCAGCTTGGCCGAGGACTACGAGCAGTACTTC.

The V call is TRBV30, the J call TRBJ1-2, with D unclear. V was cut by 2 bases and J by 2 bases, with 15 bases left in between. This CDR3 is built from 15 residues. Germline V gene sequence: CDR1 GTSNPN, CDR2 SVGIG (reference sequence). The CDR3 DNA is TGTGCCTGGAGTTTTATATCCCTTCCCAACTATGGCTACACCTTC. This gives the protein CAWSFISLPNYGYTF.

A few counts support this clone. The genes are TRBV4-1 and TRBJ2-3; 11 nucleotides align to TRBD2. The J segment lost 4 bases and the V segment lost 1 base, leaving 7 bases of the junction unmatched. The CDR3 runs to 17 residues. Germline CDR1 and CDR2: MGHRA and YSYEKL. CDR3 protein: CASSQVVLAGGADTQYF. CDR3 nucleotides: TGCGCCAGCAGCCAAGTCGTGTTAGCGGGAGGGGCAGATACGCAGTATTTT.

The rearrangement joins TRBV2 to TRBJ2-5; TRBD2 matches 13 bases. The germline V gene has CDR1 SNHLY and CDR2 FYNNEI. Germline trimming cut 8 bases from V and 5 bases from J; bases unmatched to any gene: 2. The CDR3 has 13 residues. CDR3 region: CASWTSGSETQYF. CDR3 DNA: TGTGCCAGCTGGACTAGCGGGAGTGAGACCCAGTACTTC.

Only a few counts were recorded for this clone. The chain employs TRBV28 and TRBJ2-3; D not resolved. Trimming took 6 bases from V and 3 from J, leaving 7 bases between them. The V gene's germline CDR1 is MDHEN and CDR2 SYDVKM. The CDR3 loop spans 12 amino acids. The CDR3 sequence: CASSRFTDTQYF. The DNA for the CDR3 is TGTGCCAGCAGCCGTTTTACAGATACGCAGTATTTT.

This clone was seen more than once but under ten times. This chain uses TRBV5-1 with TRBJ2-5; 10 bases match TRBD2. The CDR3 runs to 17 residues. The V and J ends lost 0 bases and 4 bases, in that order; junction bases with no gene match: 9. CDR1 is SGHRS, CDR2 YFSETQ, per germline. CDR3 nucleotide sequence: TGCGCCAGCAGCTTGGGAGCTAGCGGGAGAGTGAGAGAGACCCAGTACTTC. Translating gives CASSLGASGRVRETQYF.

This clone was found a few times. Other DNA sequences in the same sample also yield this CDR3. The chain is built from TRBV29-1 and TRBJ2-7, with 7 bases fitting TRBD1. V was pared by 6 bases and J by 2 bases, with 1 base of the junction left unmatched. This CDR3 region has 11 residues. Germline V gene sequence: CDR1 SQVTM, CDR2 ANQGSEA. Here the CDR3 DNA reads TGCAGCGTCGGGACAGCCTACGAGCAGTACTTC. It is translated as CSVGTAYEQYF.

This chain connects TRBV29-1 to TRBJ2-1, with 9 bases identical to TRBD1. Germline CDR1 SQVTM, CDR2 ANQGSEA. Trimming removed 4 bases from V and 7 bases from J; junction bases left unmatched: 5. CDR3 length equals 13 residues. This CDR3 is CSVGDRATNEQFF. The CDR3 DNA sequence: TGCAGCGTTGGGGACAGGGCGACAAATGAGCAGTTCTTC.

The chain employs TRBV19 and TRBJ2-7; no clear D. Germline CDR1 and CDR2: LNHDA and SQIVND (reference sequence). The CDR3 has 12 amino acids. V lost 7 bases and J 2 bases, leaving 9 bases between the germline ends. In DNA, the CDR3 is TGTGCCAGTATTTCCTCTACCTACGAGCAGTACTTC. It specifies CASISSTYEQYF.

This clone was seen only a few times. The chain recombines TRBV2 with TRBJ2-4, with D perhaps TRBD1 (7 bases). Germline CDR1 SNHLY, CDR2 FYNNEI. V was clipped by 3 bases and J by 11 bases, with 14 bases between them. The CDR3 spans 13 residues. The CDR3 sequence: CASSERQGLLQYF. The DNA for the CDR3 is TGTGCCAGCAGTGAGAGACAGGGACTTCTTCAGTACTTC.

The rearrangement links TRBV11-2 to TRBJ2-4; D perhaps matches TRBD2 (6 bases). The germline V gene has CDR1 SGHAT and CDR2 FQNNGV. The CDR3 covers 14 residues. The V end was cut by 8 bases, the J end by 7 bases, with 18 bases between. The CDR3 loop reads CASRLRLRGNIQYF. The CDR3 DNA is TGTGCCAGCCGCCTCCGTCTCCGGGGGAACATTCAGTACTTC.

The chain has TRBV25-1 and TRBJ2-6; D ambiguous. The germline V gene has CDR1 MGHDK and CDR2 SYGVNS. This CDR3 has 17 amino acids. V lost 5 bases to trimming and J lost 0 bases, with 14 bases between them. The CDR3 bases are TGTGCCAGCAGTCCTCGAGGCACGAGCTCTGGGGCCAACGTCCTGACTTTC. Protein sequence: CASSPRGTSSGANVLTF.

The chain joins TRBV5-4 to TRBJ1-1; D may be TRBD1 (6 bases). With 5 bases removed from V and 3 bases from J, the gap between germline ends came to 14 bases. The CDR3 has 14 amino acids. Germline assignment: CDR1 SGHNT and CDR2 YYREEE (reference sequence). Here the CDR3 reads CASRRSGGDTEAFF. The CDR3 DNA sequence: TGTGCCAGCAGACGCTCGGGGGGCGACACTGAAGCTTTCTTT.

Written as DNA, the CDR3 is TGTGCCAGCAATCTCTGGGGGGTTGGACAGCCCCAGCATTTT. Encoded protein: CASNLWGVGQPQHF. This chain links TRBV28 with TRBJ1-5, with D perhaps TRBD1 (5 bases). Germline-derived CDR1 and CDR2 are MDHEN and SYDVKM. V was pared by 7 bases and J by 7 bases, with 17 bases between. The CDR3 has 14 residues.

The V and J genes are TRBV5-1 and TRBJ1-1; possible D gene TRBD1, 5 bases. The CDR3 is 15 residues long. V was shortened by 0 bases and J by 2 bases, with 11 bases between the two germline ends. Germline V lookup: CDR1 SGHRS, CDR2 YFSETQ. For the CDR3, the DNA is TGCGCCAGCAGCTTGGTGGCAGGGCAAAACACTGAAGCTTTCTTT. Its translation is CASSLVAGQNTEAFF. The full variable domain, with the rest looked up from reference TRBV5-1 and TRBJ1-1, is KAGVTQTPRYLIKTRGQQVTLSCSPISGHRSVSWYQQTPGQGLQFLFEYFSETQRNKGNFPGRFSGRQFSNSRSEMNVSTLELGDSALYLCASSLVAGQNTEAFFGQGTRLTVV.

This clone was seen a few times. The V call is TRBV18, the J call TRBJ1-4; D ambiguous. Germline lookup yields CDR1 KGHSH and CDR2 LQKENI. Trimming cost V 3 bases and J 8 bases, with 10 bases left between them. The CDR3 extends over 13 amino acids. The CDR3: CASSPRSTEKLFF. In DNA, the CDR3 is TGTGCCAGCTCACCCCGGAGCACGGAAAAACTGTTTTTT. The full variable domain, in which reference TRBV18 and TRBJ1-4 provide the parts outside the CDR3, is NAGVMQNPRHLVRRRGQEARLRCSPMKGHSHVYWYRQLPEEGLKFMVYLQKENIIDESGMPKERFSAEFPKEGPSILRIQQVVRGDSAAYFCASSPRSTEKLFFGSGTQLSVL.

The chain joins TRBV29-1 to TRBJ2-5; D may be TRBD1 (5 bases). The germline V gene has CDR1 SQVTM and CDR2 ANQGSEA. Trimming took off 6 bases at V and 4 bases at J, with 12 bases between the two ends. This CDR3 has 12 amino acids. The CDR3 loop is CSVEPDRETQYF. The DNA of the CDR3 is TGCAGCGTCGAACCTGACAGAGAGACCCAGTACTTC.

The rearrangement links TRBV11-2 to TRBJ1-1; D possibly corresponds to TRBD1 (6 bases). The CDR3 contains 15 residues. Between the trimmed V and J ends, which lost 5 bases and 5 bases, there was a span of 18 bases. Germline V gives CDR1 SGHAT, CDR2 FQNNGV. CDR3 in amino acids: CASSKRTVGGTEAFF. The DNA for the CDR3 is TGTGCCAGCAGCAAAAGGACAGTCGGGGGGACTGAAGCTTTCTTT.

The rearrangement uses TRBV29-1 and TRBJ2-3; 15 positions agree with TRBD2. The CDR3 length is 16 residues. V shed 2 bases, J shed 4 bases, and the junction held 4 bases outside the gene matches. Germline assignment: CDR1 SQVTM and CDR2 ANQGSEA. The CDR3 spells CSVEPGLAGGADTQYF. In nucleotides, the CDR3 is TGCAGCGTTGAACCGGGACTAGCGGGAGGTGCAGATACGCAGTATTTT.

This clone appeared a few times. The CDR3 reads CASSFGSTQYF. DNA for the CDR3: TGTGCCAGCAGCTTCGGATCTACGCAGTATTTT. This rearrangement joins TRBV7-2 to TRBJ2-3; D not resolved. The V end was cut by 3 bases, the J end by 8 bases, with 6 bases between. The CDR3 runs to 11 residues. Germline-derived CDR1 and CDR2 are SGHTA and FQGNSA.

The chain combines TRBV29-1 with TRBJ2-1, with D perhaps TRBD1 or TRBD2 (5 bases each). Germline CDR1 reads SQVTM; CDR2 reads ANQGSEA. The CDR3 consists of 13 residues. Trimming shortened V by 2 bases and J by 5 bases, and 10 bases separated the two germline ends. The DNA of the CDR3 is TGCAGCGTTGAACGGGACCAAAACAATGAGCAGTTCTTC. Its translation: CSVERDQNNEQFF.